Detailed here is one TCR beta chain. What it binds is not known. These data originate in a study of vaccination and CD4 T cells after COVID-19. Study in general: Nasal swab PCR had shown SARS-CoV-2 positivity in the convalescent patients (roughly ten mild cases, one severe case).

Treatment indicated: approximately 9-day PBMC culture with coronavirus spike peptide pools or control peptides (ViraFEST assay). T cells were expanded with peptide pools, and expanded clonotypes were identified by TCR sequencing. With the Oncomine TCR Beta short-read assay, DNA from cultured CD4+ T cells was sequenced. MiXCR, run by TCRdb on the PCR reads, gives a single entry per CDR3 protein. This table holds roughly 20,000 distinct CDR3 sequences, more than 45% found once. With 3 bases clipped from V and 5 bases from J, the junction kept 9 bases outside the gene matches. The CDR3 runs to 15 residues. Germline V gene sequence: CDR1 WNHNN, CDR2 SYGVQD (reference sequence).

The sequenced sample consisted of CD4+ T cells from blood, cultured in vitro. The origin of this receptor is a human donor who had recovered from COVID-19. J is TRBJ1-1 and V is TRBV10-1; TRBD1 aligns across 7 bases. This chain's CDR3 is CASSDDSTGRTEAFF. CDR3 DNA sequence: TGCGCCAGCAGTGATGACTCGACAGGGCGGACTGAAGCTTTCTTT.